The 9 T cell receptor beta chains given below trace back to one sample, sequenced in a study of blood T cell repertoires in COVID-19 (dated by TCRdb to 2020 to 2022). The library was generated by the immunoSEQ multiplex PCR assay. As stored in TCRdb, this immuneACCESS dataset retains in-frame rearrangements with V and J assigned. A fraction of the clones does not appear; measured against another copy, unresolved V genes explain less than half of the discrepancy, and the remainder lacks a known reason. The sample table shows some 130,000 clones, and approximately 82% are seen once. The ten largest clones take up roughly 9.7% of the sample. The sample consisted of peripheral blood. The receptors here all came from a man aged 55 to 70 who had recovered from COVID-19.

The genes are TRBV7-3 and TRBJ2-5, with TRBD2 matching over 9 bases. Germline trimming cut 5 bases from V and 8 bases from J; bases unmatched to any gene: 6. Per germline, CDR1 SGHTA and CDR2 FQGTGA. The CDR3 loop spans 13 amino acids. CDR3 protein: CASSESRGGTQYF. In DNA, the CDR3 is TGTGCCAGCAGCGAGTCGCGGGGGGGCACCCAGTACTTC.

The chain links TRBV10-3 to TRBJ2-5, with D perhaps matching TRBD1 (5 bases). The ends were cut back, 0 bases at V and 5 bases at J, with 7 bases in the middle. Per germline, CDR1 ENHRY and CDR2 SYGVKD. The CDR3 length is 13 residues. The CDR3 DNA sequence: TGTGCCATCAGTGAGTCAAGGGGTGAGACCCAGTACTTC. Protein product: CAISESRGETQYF.

The J gene is TRBJ2-3, the V gene TRBV19, with a weak D call TRBD2 (5 bases). Germline values: CDR1 LNHDA, CDR2 SQIVND (reference sequence). Between the trimmed V and J ends, which lost 0 bases and 6 bases, there was a span of 13 bases. The CDR3 contains 15 residues. The CDR3 DNA is TGTGCCAGTAGTATAGATGTGCCCAGGAGGGATACGCAGTATTTT. Translated: CASSIDVPRRDTQYF.

This chain connects TRBV11-2 to TRBJ1-6; weak D call: TRBD1 (6 bases). Trimming pared 2 bases from V and 0 bases from J, leaving 8 bases between. Germline CDR1 SGHAT, CDR2 FQNNGV. There are 16 residues in the CDR3. The CDR3 coding sequence is TGTGCCAGCAGCTTAACAGGGAGCTCCTATAATTCACCCCTCCACTTT. It codes for CASSLTGSSYNSPLHF. Looking up the rest from reference TRBV11-2 and TRBJ1-6 gives the full variable domain: EAGVAQSPRYKIIEKRQSVAFWCNPISGHATLYWYQQILGQGPKLLIQFQNNGVVDDSQLPKDRFSAERLKGVDSTLKIQPAKLEDSAVYLCASSLTGSSYNSPLHFGNGTRLTVT.

This chain links TRBV27 with TRBJ1-4, with D perhaps TRBD1 (6 bases). The CDR3 runs 14 residues. CDR1 is MNHEY and CDR2 is SMNVEV in the germline V gene (reference sequence). V lost 8 bases and J 7 bases, leaving 17 bases between the germline ends. The CDR3 here is CASGYAGASEKLFF. The CDR3 nucleotides read TGTGCCAGCGGCTACGCGGGGGCCTCTGAAAAACTGTTTTTT.

This sequence joins TRBV5-4 and TRBJ2-2; D is perhaps TRBD1 (5 bases). V shed 1 base and J shed 3 bases, with 10 bases lying between them. This CDR3 is built from 15 residues. Germline-derived CDR1 and CDR2 are SGHNT and YYREEE (reference sequence). The CDR3 coding sequence is TGTGCCAGCAGCTTGAGGTTAGGGGACACCGGGGAGCTGTTTTTT. Translating gives CASSLRLGDTGELFF.

This clone has a handful of counts. The chain uses TRBV7-3 and TRBJ2-1; perhaps TRBD2 as D (5 bases). This CDR3 is 13 amino acids long. Germline CDR1 is SGHTA and CDR2 is FQGTGA. With 5 bases removed from V and 11 bases from J, the gap between germline ends came to 16 bases. CDR3 sequence (DNA): TGTGCCAGCAGCCCCGCGGGTCTGGAAAAGCAGTTCTTC. It codes for CASSPAGLEKQFF.

The V call is TRBV10-3, the J call TRBJ2-3; possible D gene TRBD2, 6 bases. Germline CDR1 reads ENHRY; CDR2 reads SYGVKD. Deletions cut 2 bases from V and 6 bases from J, with 18 bases between. This CDR3 has 16 residues. This CDR3 is CAISEPEGGVGDTQYF. CDR3 nucleotide sequence: TGTGCCATCAGTGAGCCTGAGGGCGGGGTGGGGGATACGCAGTATTTT.

The CDR3 spells CASSPIQGGIDTQYF. The DNA for the CDR3 is TGTGCCAGCAGCCCTATTCAGGGAGGAATAGATACGCAGTATTTT. This chain uses TRBV3-1 (or the pseudogene TRBV3-2) with TRBJ2-3; maybe TRBD2 (6 bases). V was pared by 4 bases and J by 5 bases, with 16 bases between. CDR3 length: 15 amino acids. Looked up from germline, CDR1 is LGHDT and CDR2 is YNNKEL (reference sequence).